Each of the 5 T cell receptor beta chains below was sequenced from the same sample in a study of blood T cell repertoires in COVID-19. Assay: immunoSEQ multiplex PCR; the TCRdb copy retains only in-frame clones and omits some. This sample has roughly 70,000 clones, with roughly 90% found just once. Material for sequencing was peripheral blood. These receptors were taken from a human donor in a cohort sampled during active COVID-19.

A word on this clone: The junction differs from germline at one of its ends, possibly a read error. The J gene is TRBJ1-5, the V gene TRBV27; D gene ambiguous. Germline assignment: CDR1 MNHEY and CDR2 SMNVEV (reference sequence). This CDR3 spans 10 amino acids. CDR3 bases: TGTGCCAGCGGCAAACAGCCCCAGCATTTT. This translates into CASGKQPQHF.

V is TRBV21-1 and J is TRBJ2-7; the table's D call TRBD1 went unverified against the DNA. TRBV21-1 is assigned pseudogene status. The CDR3 covers 12 residues. CDR3 loop: CASRGEGGEQYF. The DNA for the CDR3 is TGTGCCAGCAGGGGGGAAGGGGGCGAGCAGTACTTC.

The genes are TRBV11-2 and TRBJ2-7, with 7 bases that match TRBD2. The CDR3 contains 15 residues. Germline V lookup: CDR1 SGHAT, CDR2 FQNNGV. V gave up 0 bases and J gave up 5 bases; unmatched junction bases: 7. The CDR3 protein is CASSLDERGWNEQYF. For the CDR3, the DNA is TGTGCCAGCAGCTTAGATGAGCGGGGTTGGAACGAGCAGTACTTC.

The CDR3 DNA follows: TGTGCCAGCTCTACCGGGACACTCGGCACAGATACGCAGTATTTT. Encoded protein: CASSTGTLGTDTQYF. The chain couples TRBV6-5 to TRBJ2-3; D is perhaps TRBD1 (6 bases). CDR1 MNHEY and CDR2 SVGAGI come from the germline V gene. The V end lost 8 bases, the J end lost 1 base, and 16 bases lay between the germline ends. The CDR3 length is 15 residues.

The chain links TRBV5-1 to TRBJ2-1; 7 bases are shared with TRBD1. The CDR3 is made up of 13 amino acids. CDR1 is SGHRS, CDR2 YFSETQ, per germline. The V and J ends lost 0 bases and 10 bases, in that order; junction bases with no gene match: 4. The CDR3 reads CASSLDRGGEQFF. The CDR3 nucleotides read TGCGCCAGCAGCTTGGACAGGGGTGGGGAGCAGTTCTTC.